These 20 T cell receptor beta chains originate from one sample sequenced in a study of blood T cell repertoires in COVID-19. Sequencing was performed with immunoSEQ multiplex PCR; in TCRdb, only in-frame clones are kept and a portion is missing. The table records fewer than 40,000 clones, nearly 90% of them present only once. The sequencing sample was made of peripheral blood. The receptors originated from a man in his sixties with active COVID-19.

This chain links TRBV15 with TRBJ2-3; D is possibly TRBD2 (5 bases). This CDR3 region has 15 residues. The germline V gene encodes CDR1 LNHNV and CDR2 YYDKDF (reference sequence). V lost 0 bases, J lost 5 bases, and 12 bases lay in between. CDR3 coding DNA: TGTGCCACCAGCAGAGAACGGGGTCTCAGAGATACGCAGTATTTT. It is translated as CATSRERGLRDTQYF.

The chain links TRBV5-1 to TRBJ2-3; 9 bases match TRBD2. V lost 6 bases and J lost 10; bases outside the gene matches: 6. The V gene's germline CDR1 is SGHRS and CDR2 YFSETQ. The CDR3 has 12 residues. The CDR3, as DNA: TGCGCCAGCACGGGCGGGGGGGCCGCGCAGTATTTT. Protein sequence: CASTGGGAAQYF.

Remarks on this clone: The sample has other DNA sequences that encode this CDR3 too. The rearrangement uses TRBV29-1 and TRBJ2-2, with 8 positions matching TRBD1. J lost 2 bases, V lost 3 bases, and 5 bases had no gene match. This CDR3 has 15 amino acids. From germline, CDR1 is SQVTM and CDR2 ANQGSEA. CDR3 amino acids: CSVDPGGANTGELFF. In DNA form, the CDR3 reads TGCAGCGTTGATCCAGGGGGCGCAAACACCGGGGAGCTGTTTTTT.

Notes on this clone: One junction end disagrees with the germline gene, perhaps due to a read error. V gene TRBV6-6 combines with J gene TRBJ1-4, with a weak D call TRBD1 (5 bases). This CDR3 is 14 amino acids long. Germline CDR1 reads MNHNY; CDR2 reads SVGAGI (reference sequence). CDR3 amino acids: CASRYSGPEEKLFF. CDR3 bases: TGTGCCAGCAGGTACTCGGGGCCGGAGGAAAAACTGTTTTTT.

DNA for the CDR3: TGTGCCAGCAGTTTATTCAGGGGATCCTACGAGCAGTACTTC. It translates to CASSLFRGSYEQYF. The chain is built from TRBV27 and TRBJ2-7; D perhaps matches TRBD1 (6 bases). Germline V gene lookup returns CDR1 MNHEY and CDR2 SMNVEV (reference sequence). This CDR3 is 14 amino acids long. V lost 1 base, J lost 1 base, and 8 bases lay in between.

The gene calls are TRBV6-2 or TRBV6-3 and TRBJ2-6, with D perhaps TRBD1 (5 bases). CDR1 and CDR2 from the germline V gene are MNHEY and SVGEGT. With 4 bases removed from V and 2 bases from J, the gap between germline ends came to 12 bases. The CDR3 is made up of 16 amino acids. The CDR3 sequence is CASSSQGFPGANVLTF. The CDR3 coding sequence is TGTGCCAGCAGTTCCCAGGGATTCCCTGGGGCCAACGTCCTGACTTTC.

This chain uses TRBV7-3 with TRBJ1-1; 9 bases fit TRBD1. Trimming cost V 5 bases and J 3 bases; bases outside gene matches: 4. This CDR3 is built from 14 residues. The germline CDR1 and CDR2 sequences are SGHTA and FQGTGA. The CDR3 DNA follows: TGTGCCAGCAGCCCGACAGGGGGGTACACTGAAGCTTTCTTT. Its translation is CASSPTGGYTEAFF.

The chain uses TRBV5-1 and TRBJ2-7; TRBD2 matches 7 bases. CDR3 length: 15 residues. Germline CDR1 reads SGHRS; CDR2 reads YFSETQ. V dropped 4 bases and J dropped 0; count of bases not matched to a gene: 7. The CDR3 reads CASSLGGGVSYEQYF. The CDR3 DNA sequence: TGCGCCAGCAGCCTTGGTGGGGGGGTCTCCTACGAGCAGTACTTC.

The V gene is TRBV6-5, the J gene TRBJ1-5, with D possibly matching TRBD1 (5 bases). The V end was cut by 1 base, the J end by 7 bases, with 14 bases between. This CDR3 spans 15 amino acids. Germline CDR1 is MNHEY and CDR2 is SVGAGI. This CDR3 is CASSYYAGGEQPQHF. CDR3 in DNA: TGTGCCAGCAGTTACTATGCCGGGGGGGAGCAGCCCCAGCATTTT.

The rearrangement links TRBV7-2 to TRBJ2-2, with 15 nucleotides matching TRBD2. The length of the CDR3 is 20 residues. Looked up from germline, CDR1 is SGHTA and CDR2 is FQGNSA. V lost 0 bases and J lost 1; bases outside the gene matches: 6. The CDR3 nucleotides are TGTGCCAGCAGCTTAGCGCGGGGACTAGCGGGGGGCCAGAACACCGGGGAGCTGTTTTTT. This codes for CASSLARGLAGGQNTGELFF.

The chain combines TRBV21-1 with TRBJ1-1; TRBD1 is taken as the D call from the table, unchecked against the DNA. TRBV21-1 is a recognized pseudogene. There are 13 residues in the CDR3. The CDR3 protein is CASSKDQAEEAFF. The CDR3 coding sequence is TGTGCCAGCAGCAAAGATCAGGCAGAAGAAGCTTTCTTT.

This clone was observed a single time. The V gene is TRBV6-5, the J gene TRBJ1-3; perhaps TRBD1 as D (5 bases). The germline V and J ends were trimmed by 6 bases and 11 bases, with 23 bases remaining between them. The germline CDR1 and CDR2 sequences are MNHEY and SVGAGI. CDR3 size: 15 residues. The CDR3 loop reads CASREGTGLGTPIYF. The CDR3 DNA reads as TGTGCCAGCAGGGAGGGTACGGGGCTCGGGACCCCCATATATTTT.

The chain has TRBV7-2 and TRBJ1-5; D not resolved. The CDR3 extends over 15 amino acids. Germline assignment: CDR1 SGHTA and CDR2 FQGNSA. Trimming left V 2 bases short and J 2 bases short, with 10 bases between. The CDR3 nucleotides are TGTGCCAGCAGCTTACTGTCCGGTGGCAATCAGCCCCAGCATTTT. It translates to CASSLLSGGNQPQHF.

The chain uses TRBV7-8 and TRBJ1-1; tentatively, D is TRBD1 (5 bases). CDR3 size: 12 residues. V was clipped by 1 base and J by 7 bases, with 7 bases between them. Germline values: CDR1 SGHVS, CDR2 FQNEAQ. The CDR3 reads CASSLGQSEAFF. The DNA for the CDR3 is TGTGCCAGCAGCTTAGGACAGAGTGAAGCTTTCTTT.

V gene TRBV9 combines with J gene TRBJ1-2; TRBD1 is a possible D gene (5 bases). The ends were cut back, 4 bases at V and 6 bases at J, with 16 bases in the middle. The CDR3 spans 14 residues. The V gene's germline CDR1 is SGDLS and CDR2 YYNGEE. For the CDR3, the DNA is TGTGCCAGCAGCCCAGGGCCACTCAAGGATGGCTACACCTTC. This gives the protein CASSPGPLKDGYTF.

V and J are TRBV28 and TRBJ1-5; the match to TRBD1 covers 7 bases. Germline CDR1 and CDR2: MDHEN and SYDVKM. The CDR3 runs 16 residues. V shed 6 bases, J shed 4 bases, and the junction held 12 bases outside the gene matches. The CDR3 loop is CASRAAGQDRNQPQHF. CDR3 DNA: TGTGCCAGCAGGGCAGCCGGACAGGACCGAAATCAGCCCCAGCATTTT. The complete variable domain, with remaining parts taken from reference TRBV28 and TRBJ1-5, reads DVKVTQSSRYLVKRTGEKVFLECVQDMDHENMFWYRQDPGLGLRLIYFSYDVKMKEKGDIPEGYSVSREKKERFSLILESASTNQTSMYLCASRAAGQDRNQPQHFGDGTRLSIL.

This clone turned up a few times. CDR3 residues: CASSLGQTHYGYTF. DNA of the CDR3: TGTGCCAGCAGCTTGGGACAGACCCACTATGGCTACACCTTC. V is TRBV5-4 and J is TRBJ1-2; tentatively, D is TRBD1 (5 bases). V was pared by 0 bases and J by 3 bases, with 9 bases between. CDR1 is SGHNT and CDR2 is YYREEE in the germline V gene (reference sequence). The CDR3 is made up of 14 amino acids.

The chain is built from TRBV19 and TRBJ2-1; a possible D gene is TRBD2 (6 bases). Germline CDR1 is LNHDA and CDR2 is SQIVND (reference sequence). This CDR3 region has 12 residues. V gave up 4 bases and J gave up 7 bases, with 8 bases separating them. CDR3 in DNA: TGTGCCAGTAGTAGGGGGAGGAATGAGCAGTTCTTC. It codes for CASSRGRNEQFF.

This clone was seen a single time. V gene TRBV5-8 combines with J gene TRBJ1-5; D gene unclear. This CDR3 is 11 amino acids long. The V gene lost 4 bases and the J gene lost 3 bases, with 2 bases spanning the gap. Germline V gene sequence: CDR1 SGHTS, CDR2 YDEGEE. The CDR3 spells CASSLNQPQHF. The CDR3 nucleotides are TGTGCCAGCAGCCTCAATCAGCCCCAGCATTTT.

The CDR3 nucleotides are TGTGCCTGGGTTGGGACTAGCGGGGGACTCACAGATACGCAGTATTTT. Its translation is CAWVGTSGGLTDTQYF. J is TRBJ2-3 and V is TRBV30; 14 nucleotides match TRBD2. V shed 5 bases and J 2 bases; nucleotides not matched to a gene: 6. The germline V gene encodes CDR1 GTSNPN and CDR2 SVGIG (reference sequence). The length of the CDR3 is 16 residues.